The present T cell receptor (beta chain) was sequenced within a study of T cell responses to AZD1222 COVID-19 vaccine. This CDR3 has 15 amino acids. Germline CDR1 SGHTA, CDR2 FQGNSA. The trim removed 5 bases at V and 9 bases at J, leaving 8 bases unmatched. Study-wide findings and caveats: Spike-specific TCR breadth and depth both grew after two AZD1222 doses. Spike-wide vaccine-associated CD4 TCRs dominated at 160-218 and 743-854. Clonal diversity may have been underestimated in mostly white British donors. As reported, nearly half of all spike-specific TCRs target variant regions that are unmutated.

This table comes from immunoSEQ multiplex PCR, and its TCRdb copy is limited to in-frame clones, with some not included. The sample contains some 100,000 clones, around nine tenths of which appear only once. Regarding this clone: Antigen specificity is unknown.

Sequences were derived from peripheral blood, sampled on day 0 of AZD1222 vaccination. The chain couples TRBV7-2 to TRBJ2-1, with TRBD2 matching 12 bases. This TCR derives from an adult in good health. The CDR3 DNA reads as TGTGCCAGCAGCCCACGGACTAGCGGGAACGGTGAGCAGTTCTTC. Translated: CASSPRTSGNGEQFF.